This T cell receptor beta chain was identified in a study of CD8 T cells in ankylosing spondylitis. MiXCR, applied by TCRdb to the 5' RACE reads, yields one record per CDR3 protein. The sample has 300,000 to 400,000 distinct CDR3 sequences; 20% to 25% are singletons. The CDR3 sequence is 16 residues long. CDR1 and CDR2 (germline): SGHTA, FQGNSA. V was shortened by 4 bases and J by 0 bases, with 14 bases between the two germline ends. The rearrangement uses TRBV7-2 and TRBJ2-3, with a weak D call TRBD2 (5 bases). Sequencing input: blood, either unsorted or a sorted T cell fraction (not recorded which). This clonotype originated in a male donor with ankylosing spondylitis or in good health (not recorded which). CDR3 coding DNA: TGTGCCAGCAGCTCCAGTGGCGGGCTTAGCACAGATACGCAGTATTTT. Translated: CASSSSGGLSTDTQYF. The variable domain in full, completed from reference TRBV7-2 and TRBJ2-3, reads GAGVSQSPSNKVTEKGKDVELRCDPISGHTALYWYRQSLGQGLEFLIYFQGNSAPDKSGLPSDRFSAERTGGSVSTLTIQRTQQEDSAVYLCASSSSGGLSTDTQYFGPGTRLTVL.